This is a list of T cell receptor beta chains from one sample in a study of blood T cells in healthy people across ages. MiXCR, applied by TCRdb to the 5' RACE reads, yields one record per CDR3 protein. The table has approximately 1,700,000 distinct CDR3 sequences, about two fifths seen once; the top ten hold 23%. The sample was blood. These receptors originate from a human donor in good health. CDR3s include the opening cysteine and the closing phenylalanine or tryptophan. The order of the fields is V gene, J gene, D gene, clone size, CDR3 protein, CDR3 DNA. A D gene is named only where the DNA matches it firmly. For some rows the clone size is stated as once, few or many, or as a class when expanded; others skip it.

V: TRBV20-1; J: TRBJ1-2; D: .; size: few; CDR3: CSALPTGTLRVRYTF; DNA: TGCAGTGCTCTGCCGACAGGAACCCTACGGGTTCGTTACACCTTC
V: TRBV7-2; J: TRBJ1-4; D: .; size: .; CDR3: CASSSQGTEEKLFF; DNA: TGTGCCAGCAGCTCCCAGGGTACAGAGGAAAAACTGTTTTTT
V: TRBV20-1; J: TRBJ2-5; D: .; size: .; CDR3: CSARDSFGNRVRETQYF; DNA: TGCAGTGCTAGAGATAGTTTTGGGAACAGGGTGAGGGAGACCCAGTACTTC
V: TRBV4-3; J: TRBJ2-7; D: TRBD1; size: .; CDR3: CAGSPTGVNTYEQYF; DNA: TGCGCCGGCAGCCCCACAGGGGTGAATACCTACGAGCAGTACTTC
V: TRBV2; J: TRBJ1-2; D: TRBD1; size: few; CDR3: CASSDGQEPNYGYTF; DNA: TGTGCCAGCAGTGACGGACAGGAACCTAACTATGGCTACACCTTC
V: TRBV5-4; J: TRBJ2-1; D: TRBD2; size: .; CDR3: CASSLRRLAGGDEQFF; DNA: TGTGCCAGCAGCTTGCGGAGGCTAGCGGGGGGGGATGAGCAGTTCTTC
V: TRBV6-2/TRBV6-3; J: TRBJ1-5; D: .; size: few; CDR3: CASSLLGGFNQPQHF; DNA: TGTGCCAGCAGTTTACTCGGGGGGTTCAATCAGCCCCAGCATTTT
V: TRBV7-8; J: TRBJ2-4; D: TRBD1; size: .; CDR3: CASSYDRVQYF; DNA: TGTGCCAGCAGCTACGACAGGGTTCAGTACTTC
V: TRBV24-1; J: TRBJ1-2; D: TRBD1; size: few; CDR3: CATSDVGQGYGYTF; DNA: TGTGCCACCAGTGACGTTGGACAGGGCTATGGCTACACCTTC
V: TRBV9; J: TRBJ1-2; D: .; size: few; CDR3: CASSGAGEVGYTF; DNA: TGTGCCAGCAGCGGAGCAGGGGAGGTAGGCTACACCTTC
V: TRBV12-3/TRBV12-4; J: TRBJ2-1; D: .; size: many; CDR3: CASSPGGSSSYNEQFF; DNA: TGTGCCAGCAGTCCCGGGGGCTCAAGCTCCTACAATGAGCAGTTCTTC
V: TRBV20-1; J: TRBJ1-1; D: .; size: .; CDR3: CSARNRGIGTEAFF; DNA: TGCAGTGCTAGAAACCGGGGGATCGGGACTGAAGCTTTCTTT
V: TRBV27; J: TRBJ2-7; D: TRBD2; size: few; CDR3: CATSGGYYEQYF; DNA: TGTGCCACTAGCGGGGGGTACTACGAGCAGTACTTC
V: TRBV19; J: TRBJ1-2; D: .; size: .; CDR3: CASIEGLNYGYTF; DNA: TGTGCCAGTATCGAAGGGTTGAACTATGGCTACACCTTC
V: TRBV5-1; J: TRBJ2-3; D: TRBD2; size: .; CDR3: CASSSIVSGGAADTQYF; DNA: TGCGCCAGCAGCTCGATCGTTAGCGGGGGGGCGGCAGATACGCAGTATTTT
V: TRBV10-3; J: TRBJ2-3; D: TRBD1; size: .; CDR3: CAISGDSRTQYF; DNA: TGTGCCATCAGTGGGGACAGCAGAACGCAGTATTTT
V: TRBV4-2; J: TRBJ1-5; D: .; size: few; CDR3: CASSQDYGEGEQPQHF; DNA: TGTGCCAGCAGCCAAGATTACGGGGAGGGAGAACAGCCCCAGCATTTT
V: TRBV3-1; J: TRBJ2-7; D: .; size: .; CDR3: CASSQRQSGGSYEQYF; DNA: TGTGCCAGCAGCCAACGACAATCGGGGGGCAGCTACGAGCAGTACTTC
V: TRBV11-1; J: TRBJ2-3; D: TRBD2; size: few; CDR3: CASSLAGTKGTQYF; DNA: TGTGCCAGCAGCTTAGCGGGGACTAAGGGTACGCAGTATTTT
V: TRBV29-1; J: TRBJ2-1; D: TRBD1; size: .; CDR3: CSVRSPFGTDSYNEQFF; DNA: TGCAGCGTTCGTAGTCCATTCGGGACAGACTCCTACAATGAGCAGTTCTTC
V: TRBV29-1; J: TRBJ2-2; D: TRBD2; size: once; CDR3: CSVAHSGLTGELFF; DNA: TGCAGCGTTGCCCATAGCGGGTTAACCGGGGAGCTGTTTTTT
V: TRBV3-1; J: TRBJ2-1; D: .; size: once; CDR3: CASSQERPGPQGTQFF; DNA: TGTGCCAGCAGCCAAGAAAGACCGGGACCCCAAGGGACCCAGTTCTTC
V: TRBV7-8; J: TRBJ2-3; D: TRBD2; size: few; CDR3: CASSFTSGGDLTDTQYF; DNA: TGTGCCAGCAGCTTCACTAGCGGGGGAGATCTCACAGATACGCAGTATTTT
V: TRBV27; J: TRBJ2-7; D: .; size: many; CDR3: CASSFGVEQYF; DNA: TGTGCCAGCAGTTTTGGAGTAGAGCAGTACTTC
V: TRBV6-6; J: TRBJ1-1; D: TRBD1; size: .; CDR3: CASSSGGEVRNTEAFF; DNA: TGTGCCAGCAGTTCAGGGGGCGAAGTTCGGAACACTGAAGCTTTCTTT
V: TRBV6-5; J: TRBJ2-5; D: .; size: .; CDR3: CASSYMGTQETQYF; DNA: TGTGCCAGCAGTTACATGGGAACTCAAGAGACCCAGTACTTC
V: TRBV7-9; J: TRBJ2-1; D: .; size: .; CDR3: CASSYRPYEQFF; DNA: TGTGCCAGCAGCTACAGGCCGTATGAGCAGTTCTTC
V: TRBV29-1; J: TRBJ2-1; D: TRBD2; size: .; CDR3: CSGAGGEANEQFF; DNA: TGCAGCGGAGCGGGGGGTGAGGCCAATGAGCAGTTCTTC
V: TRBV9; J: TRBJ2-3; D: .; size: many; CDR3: CASSVAPTDTQYF; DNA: TGTGCCAGCAGCGTAGCCCCCACAGATACGCAGTATTTT
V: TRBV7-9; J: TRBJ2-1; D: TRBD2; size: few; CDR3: CASSLSGGAAYNEQFF; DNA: TGTGCCAGCAGCCTCAGCGGGGGGGCCGCCTACAATGAGCAGTTCTTC
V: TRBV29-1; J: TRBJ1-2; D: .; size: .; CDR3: CSVEVKQFIRGYTF; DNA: TGCAGCGTTGAAGTGAAGCAATTTATCCGTGGCTACACCTTC
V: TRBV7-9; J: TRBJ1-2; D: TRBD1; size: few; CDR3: CASSSGTEFTNYGYTF; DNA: TGTGCCAGCAGCTCCGGGACAGAGTTTACCAACTATGGCTACACCTTC
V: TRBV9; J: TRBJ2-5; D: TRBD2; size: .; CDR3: CASSPEGLAGGQETQYF; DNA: TGTGCCAGCAGCCCAGAGGGATTAGCGGGGGGCCAAGAGACCCAGTACTTC
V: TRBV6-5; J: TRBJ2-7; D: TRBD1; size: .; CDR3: CASTGTGGERWEQYF; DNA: TGTGCCAGCACCGGGACAGGGGGCGAGCGATGGGAGCAGTACTTC
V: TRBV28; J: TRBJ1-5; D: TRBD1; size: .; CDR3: CASSSGTGDSNQPQHF; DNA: TGTGCCAGCAGTTCCGGGACAGGGGATAGCAATCAGCCCCAGCATTTT
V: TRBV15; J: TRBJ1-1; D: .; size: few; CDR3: CATSMHRVVRTEAFF; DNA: TGTGCCACCAGCATGCACAGGGTTGTGCGCACTGAAGCTTTCTTT
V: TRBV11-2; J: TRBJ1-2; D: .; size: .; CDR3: CASSLTVGGVDGYTF; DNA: TGTGCCAGCAGCTTAACCGTAGGGGGAGTCGATGGCTACACCTTC
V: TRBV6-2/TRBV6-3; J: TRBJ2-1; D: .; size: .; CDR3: CASRALDEQFF; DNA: TGTGCCAGCAGGGCCCTCGATGAGCAGTTCTTC
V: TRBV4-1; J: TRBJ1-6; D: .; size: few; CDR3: CASSQHLGGGNSPLHF; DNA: TGCGCCAGCAGCCAGCACTTGGGGGGAGGTAATTCACCCCTCCACTTT
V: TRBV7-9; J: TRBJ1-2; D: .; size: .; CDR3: CASSPGASWKNYGYTF; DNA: TGTGCCAGCAGCCCGGGGGCCTCATGGAAGAACTATGGCTACACCTTC
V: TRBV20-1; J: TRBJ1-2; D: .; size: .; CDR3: CSAGPGSNYGYTF; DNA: TGCAGTGCCGGTCCAGGGTCTAACTATGGCTACACCTTC
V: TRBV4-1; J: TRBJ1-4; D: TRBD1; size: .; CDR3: CASRRLGGDEKLFF; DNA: TGCGCCAGCCGACGGTTAGGGGGCGATGAAAAACTGTTTTTT
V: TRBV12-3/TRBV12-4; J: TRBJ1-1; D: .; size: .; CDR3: CASSPALLLMRANTEAFF; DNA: TGTGCCAGCAGTCCCGCGCTTCTATTGATGAGGGCGAACACTGAAGCTTTCTTT
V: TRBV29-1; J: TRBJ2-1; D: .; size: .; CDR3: CSTRDLLYNEQFF; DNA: TGCAGCACCCGGGACTTACTCTACAATGAGCAGTTCTTC
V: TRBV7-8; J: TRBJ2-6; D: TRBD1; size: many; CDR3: CASSLPRTGHSGANVLTF; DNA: TGTGCCAGCAGCTTACCGAGGACAGGACACTCTGGGGCCAACGTCCTGACTTTC
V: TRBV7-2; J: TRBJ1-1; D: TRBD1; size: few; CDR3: CASSLSGGETEAFF; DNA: TGTGCCAGCAGTTTATCAGGGGGCGAAACTGAAGCTTTCTTT
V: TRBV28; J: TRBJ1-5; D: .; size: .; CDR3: CASSLRGRLNQPQHF; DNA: TGTGCCAGCAGTTTACGCGGCAGATTAAATCAGCCCCAGCATTTT
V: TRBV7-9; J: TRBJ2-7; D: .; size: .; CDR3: CASSFRTGTRAYEQYF; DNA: TGTGCCAGCAGCTTTCGGACCGGGACACGAGCCTACGAGCAGTACTTC
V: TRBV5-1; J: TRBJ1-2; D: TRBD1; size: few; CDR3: CASSYQASDRLYGYTF; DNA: TGCGCCAGCAGCTACCAGGCCTCGGACAGGCTATATGGCTACACCTTC
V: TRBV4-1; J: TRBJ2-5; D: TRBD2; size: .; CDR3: CASSLQGAGAETQYF; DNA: TGCGCCAGCAGCCTACAAGGAGCGGGGGCGGAGACCCAGTACTTC